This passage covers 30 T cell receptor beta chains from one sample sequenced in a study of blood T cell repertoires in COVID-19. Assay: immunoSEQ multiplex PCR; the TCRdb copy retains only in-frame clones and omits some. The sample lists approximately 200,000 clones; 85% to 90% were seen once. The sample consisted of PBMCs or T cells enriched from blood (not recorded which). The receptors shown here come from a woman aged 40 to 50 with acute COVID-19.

The CDR3 DNA follows: TGTGCCAGCTCTAGGACAGGTGGCTACACCTTC. Encoded protein: CASSRTGGYTF. The V and J genes are TRBV2 and TRBJ1-2; 7 nucleotides agree with TRBD1. J gave up 7 bases and V 8 bases, and 4 bases lay outside the gene matches. From germline, CDR1 is SNHLY and CDR2 FYNNEI. The CDR3 runs 11 residues.

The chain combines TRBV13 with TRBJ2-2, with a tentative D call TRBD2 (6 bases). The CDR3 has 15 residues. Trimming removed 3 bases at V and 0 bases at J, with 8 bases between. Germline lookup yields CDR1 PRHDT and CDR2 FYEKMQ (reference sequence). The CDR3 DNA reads TGTGCCAGCAGCTTGGGCGGGGCGAACACCGGGGAGCTGTTTTTT. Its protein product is CASSLGGANTGELFF.

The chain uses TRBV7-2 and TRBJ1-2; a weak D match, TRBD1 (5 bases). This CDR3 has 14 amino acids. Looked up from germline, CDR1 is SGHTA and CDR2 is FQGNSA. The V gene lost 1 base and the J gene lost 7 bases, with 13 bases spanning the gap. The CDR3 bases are TGTGCCAGCAGCTTAGGCAGGGACTTTGGTGGCTACACCTTC. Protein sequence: CASSLGRDFGGYTF.

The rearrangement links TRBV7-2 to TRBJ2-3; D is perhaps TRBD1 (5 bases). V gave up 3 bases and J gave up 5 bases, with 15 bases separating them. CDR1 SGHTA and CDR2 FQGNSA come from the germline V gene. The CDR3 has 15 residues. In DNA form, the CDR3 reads TGTGCCAGCAGCTTTAGTAGTCAGGGTCTAGATACGCAGTATTTT. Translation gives CASSFSSQGLDTQYF.

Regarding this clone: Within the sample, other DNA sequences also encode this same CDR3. CDR3 sequence reads: CASSSGTSGGTGELFF. CDR3 sequence (DNA): TGTGCCAGCAGTTCAGGGACTAGCGGGGGTACCGGGGAGCTGTTTTTT. The rearrangement links TRBV11-1 to TRBJ2-2; 14 bases line up with TRBD2. Germline CDR1 is SGHAT and CDR2 is FQDESV (reference sequence). Trimming at V came to 6 bases and at J to 5 bases, leaving 5 bases not matched to a gene. The CDR3 runs 16 residues.

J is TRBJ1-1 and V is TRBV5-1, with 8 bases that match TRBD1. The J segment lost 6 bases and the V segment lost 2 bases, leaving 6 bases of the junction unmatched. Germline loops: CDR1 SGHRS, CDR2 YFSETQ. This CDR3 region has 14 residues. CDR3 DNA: TGCGCCAGCAGCTTTTCGGACAGGGCTCCTGAAGCTTTCTTT. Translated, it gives CASSFSDRAPEAFF.

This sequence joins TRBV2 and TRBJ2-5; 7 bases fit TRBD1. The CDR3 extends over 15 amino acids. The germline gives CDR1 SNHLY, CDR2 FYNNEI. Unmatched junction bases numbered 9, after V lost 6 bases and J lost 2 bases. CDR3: CASSPLGQPQETQYF. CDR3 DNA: TGTGCCAGCAGCCCTCTGGGACAGCCACAAGAGACCCAGTACTTC.

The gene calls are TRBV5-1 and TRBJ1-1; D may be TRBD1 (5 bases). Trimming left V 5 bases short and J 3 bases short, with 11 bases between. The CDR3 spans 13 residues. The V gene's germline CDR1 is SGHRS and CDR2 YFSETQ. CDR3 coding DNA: TGCGCCAGCAGACCCGAAGGGGACACTGAAGCTTTCTTT. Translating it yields CASRPEGDTEAFF.

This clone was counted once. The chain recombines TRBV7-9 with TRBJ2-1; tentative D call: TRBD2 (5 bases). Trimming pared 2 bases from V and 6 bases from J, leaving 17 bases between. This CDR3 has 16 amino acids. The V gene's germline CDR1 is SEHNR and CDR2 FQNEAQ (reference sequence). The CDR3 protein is CASSLWVYEDSNEQFF. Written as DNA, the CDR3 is TGTGCCAGCAGCTTATGGGTGTATGAGGACTCCAATGAGCAGTTCTTC.

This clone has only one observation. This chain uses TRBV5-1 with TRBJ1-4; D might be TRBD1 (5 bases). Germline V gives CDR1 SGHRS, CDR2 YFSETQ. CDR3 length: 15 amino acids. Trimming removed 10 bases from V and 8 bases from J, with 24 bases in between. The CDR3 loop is CACPVRGIRREKLFF. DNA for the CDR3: TGCGCCTGCCCAGTCCGGGGGATAAGAAGAGAAAAACTGTTTTTT. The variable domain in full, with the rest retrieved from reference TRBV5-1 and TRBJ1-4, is KAGVTQTPRYLIKTRGQQVTLSCSPISGHRSVSWYQQTPGQGLQFLFEYFSETQRNKGNFPGRFSGRQFSNSRSEMNVSTLELGDSALYLCACPVRGIRREKLFFGSGTQLSVL.

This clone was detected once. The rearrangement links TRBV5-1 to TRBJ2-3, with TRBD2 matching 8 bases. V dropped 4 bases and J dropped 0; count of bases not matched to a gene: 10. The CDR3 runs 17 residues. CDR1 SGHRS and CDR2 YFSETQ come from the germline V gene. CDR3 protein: CASSPNQGGRSTDTQYF. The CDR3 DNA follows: TGCGCCAGCAGCCCAAATCAAGGCGGGAGGAGCACAGATACGCAGTATTTT.

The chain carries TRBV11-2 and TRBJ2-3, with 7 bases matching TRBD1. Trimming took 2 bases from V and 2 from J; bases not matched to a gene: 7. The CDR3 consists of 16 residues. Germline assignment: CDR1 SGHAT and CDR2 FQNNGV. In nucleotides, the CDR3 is TGTGCCAGCAGCTTATTAGGACAGGTGAACACAGATACGCAGTATTTT. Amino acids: CASSLLGQVNTDTQYF.

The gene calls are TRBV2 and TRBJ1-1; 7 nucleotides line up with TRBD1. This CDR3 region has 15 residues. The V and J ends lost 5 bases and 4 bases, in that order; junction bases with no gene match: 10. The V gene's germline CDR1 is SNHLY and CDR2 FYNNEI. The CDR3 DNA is TGTGCCAGCAGTTATTCAGGACAGGCGAGCACTGAAGCTTTCTTT. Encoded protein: CASSYSGQASTEAFF.

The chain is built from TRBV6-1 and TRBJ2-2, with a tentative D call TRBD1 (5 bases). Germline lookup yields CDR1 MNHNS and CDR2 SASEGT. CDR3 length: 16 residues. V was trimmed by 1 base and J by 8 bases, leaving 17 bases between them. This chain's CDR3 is CASSEEQVARLGELFF. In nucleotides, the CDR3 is TGTGCCAGCAGTGAAGAACAGGTCGCCCGTTTAGGGGAGCTGTTTTTT.

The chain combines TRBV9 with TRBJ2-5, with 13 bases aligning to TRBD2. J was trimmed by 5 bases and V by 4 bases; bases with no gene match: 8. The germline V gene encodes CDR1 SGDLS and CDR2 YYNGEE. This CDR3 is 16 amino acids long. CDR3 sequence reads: CASSNLLAGGPETQYF. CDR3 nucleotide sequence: TGTGCCAGCAGCAATCTACTAGCGGGGGGGCCGGAGACCCAGTACTTC.

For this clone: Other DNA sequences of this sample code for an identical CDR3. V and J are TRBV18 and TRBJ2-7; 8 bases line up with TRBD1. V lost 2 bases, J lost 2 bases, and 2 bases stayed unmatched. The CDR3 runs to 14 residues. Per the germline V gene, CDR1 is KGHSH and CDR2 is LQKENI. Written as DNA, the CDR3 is TGTGCCAGCTCACCAGGACAGGGCCCCTACGAGCAGTACTTC. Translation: CASSPGQGPYEQYF.

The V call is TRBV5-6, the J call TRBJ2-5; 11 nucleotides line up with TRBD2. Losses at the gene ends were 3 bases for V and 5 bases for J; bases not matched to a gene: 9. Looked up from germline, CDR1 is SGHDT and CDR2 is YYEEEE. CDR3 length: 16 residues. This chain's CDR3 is CASSYTSGGMLETQYF. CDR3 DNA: TGTGCCAGCAGCTATACTAGCGGGGGCATGTTGGAGACCCAGTACTTC.

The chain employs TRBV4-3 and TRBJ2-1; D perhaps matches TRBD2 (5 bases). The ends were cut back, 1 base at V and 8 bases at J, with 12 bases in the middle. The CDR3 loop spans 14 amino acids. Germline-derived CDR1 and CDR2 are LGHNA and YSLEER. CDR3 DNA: TGCGCCAGCAGCCAAGGGTTTCTAGCCGATGAGCAGTTCTTC. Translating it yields CASSQGFLADEQFF.

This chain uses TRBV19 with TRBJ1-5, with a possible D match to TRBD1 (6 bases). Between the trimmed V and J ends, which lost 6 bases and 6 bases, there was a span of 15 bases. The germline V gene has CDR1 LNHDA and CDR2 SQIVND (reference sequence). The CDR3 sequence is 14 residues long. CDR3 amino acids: CASSPDSLAQPQHF. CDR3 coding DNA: TGTGCCAGTAGCCCGGACAGTCTAGCTCAGCCCCAGCATTTT.

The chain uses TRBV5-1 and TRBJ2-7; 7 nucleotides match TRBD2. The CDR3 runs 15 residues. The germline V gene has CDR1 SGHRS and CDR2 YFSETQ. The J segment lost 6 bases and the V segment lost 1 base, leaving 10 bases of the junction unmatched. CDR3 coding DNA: TGCGCCAGCAGCTTGACGGGAGGAATAGGTCGCGAGCAGTACTTC. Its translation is CASSLTGGIGREQYF.

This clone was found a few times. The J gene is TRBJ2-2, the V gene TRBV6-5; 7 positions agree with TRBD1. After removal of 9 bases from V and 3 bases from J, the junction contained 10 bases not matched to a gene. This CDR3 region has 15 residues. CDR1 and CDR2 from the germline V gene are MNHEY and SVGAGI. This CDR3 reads CASYAGGTYTGELFF. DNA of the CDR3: TGTGCCAGTTACGCAGGGGGTACCTACACCGGGGAGCTGTTTTTT.

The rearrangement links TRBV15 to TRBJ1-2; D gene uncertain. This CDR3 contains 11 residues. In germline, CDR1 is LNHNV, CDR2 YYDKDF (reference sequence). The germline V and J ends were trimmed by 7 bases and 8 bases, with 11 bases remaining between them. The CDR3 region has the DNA TGTGCCACCATGGCGTCGGAGGGCTACACCTTC. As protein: CATMASEGYTF.

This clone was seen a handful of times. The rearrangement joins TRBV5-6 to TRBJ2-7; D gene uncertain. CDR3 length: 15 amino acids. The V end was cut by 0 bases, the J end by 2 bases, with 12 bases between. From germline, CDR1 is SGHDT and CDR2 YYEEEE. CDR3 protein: CASSLAVGDTYEQYF. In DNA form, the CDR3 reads TGTGCCAGCAGCTTGGCCGTCGGCGACACCTACGAGCAGTACTTC.

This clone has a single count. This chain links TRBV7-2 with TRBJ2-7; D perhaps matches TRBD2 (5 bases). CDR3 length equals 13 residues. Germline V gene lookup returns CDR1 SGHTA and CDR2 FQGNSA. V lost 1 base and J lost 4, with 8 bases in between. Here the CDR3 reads CASSLGPGYEQYF. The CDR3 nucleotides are TGTGCCAGCAGCTTAGGTCCGGGGTACGAGCAGTACTTC.

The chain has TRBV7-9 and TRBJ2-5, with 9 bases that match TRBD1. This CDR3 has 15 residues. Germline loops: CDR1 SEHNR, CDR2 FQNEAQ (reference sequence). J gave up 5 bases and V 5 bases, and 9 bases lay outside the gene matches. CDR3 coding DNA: TGTGCCAGCAGCCACTCGGACAGGGGAAAGGAGACCCAGTACTTC. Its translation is CASSHSDRGKETQYF.

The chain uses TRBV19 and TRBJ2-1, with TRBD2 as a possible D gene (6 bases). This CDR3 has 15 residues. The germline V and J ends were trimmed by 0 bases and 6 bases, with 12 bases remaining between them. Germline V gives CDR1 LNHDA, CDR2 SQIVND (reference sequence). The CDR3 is CASSIDQRAGNEQFF. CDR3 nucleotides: TGTGCCAGTAGTATAGATCAGCGGGCCGGCAATGAGCAGTTCTTC.

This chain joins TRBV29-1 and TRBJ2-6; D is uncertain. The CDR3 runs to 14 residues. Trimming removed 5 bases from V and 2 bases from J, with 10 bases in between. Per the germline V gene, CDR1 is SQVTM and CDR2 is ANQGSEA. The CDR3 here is CSVRWPPGANVLTF. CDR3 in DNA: TGCAGCGTTAGATGGCCCCCTGGGGCCAACGTCCTGACTTTC.

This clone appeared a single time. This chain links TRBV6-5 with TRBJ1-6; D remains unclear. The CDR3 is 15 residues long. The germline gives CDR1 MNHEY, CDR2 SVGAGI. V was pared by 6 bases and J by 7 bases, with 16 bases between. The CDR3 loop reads CASSEKESGNSPLHF. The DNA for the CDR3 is TGTGCCAGCAGCGAGAAGGAGTCTGGAAATTCACCCCTCCACTTT.

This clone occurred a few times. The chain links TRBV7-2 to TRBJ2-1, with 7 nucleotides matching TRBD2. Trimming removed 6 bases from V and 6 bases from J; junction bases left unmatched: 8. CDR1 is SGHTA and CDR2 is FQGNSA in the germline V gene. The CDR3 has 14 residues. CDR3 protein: CASSSGEGPNEQFF. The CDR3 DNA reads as TGTGCCAGCAGTAGTGGGGAGGGTCCCAATGAGCAGTTCTTC.

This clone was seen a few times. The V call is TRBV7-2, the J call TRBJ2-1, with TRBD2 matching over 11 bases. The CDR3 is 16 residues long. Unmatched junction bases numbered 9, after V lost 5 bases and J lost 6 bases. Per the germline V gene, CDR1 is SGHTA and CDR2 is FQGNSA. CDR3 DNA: TGTGCCAGCAGCCCAATACTAGCGGGAGTACGCAATGAGCAGTTCTTC. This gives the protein CASSPILAGVRNEQFF. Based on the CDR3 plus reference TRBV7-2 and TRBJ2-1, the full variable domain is GAGVSQSPSNKVTEKGKDVELRCDPISGHTALYWYRQSLGQGLEFLIYFQGNSAPDKSGLPSDRFSAERTGGSVSTLTIQRTQQEDSAVYLCASSPILAGVRNEQFFGPGTRLTVL.